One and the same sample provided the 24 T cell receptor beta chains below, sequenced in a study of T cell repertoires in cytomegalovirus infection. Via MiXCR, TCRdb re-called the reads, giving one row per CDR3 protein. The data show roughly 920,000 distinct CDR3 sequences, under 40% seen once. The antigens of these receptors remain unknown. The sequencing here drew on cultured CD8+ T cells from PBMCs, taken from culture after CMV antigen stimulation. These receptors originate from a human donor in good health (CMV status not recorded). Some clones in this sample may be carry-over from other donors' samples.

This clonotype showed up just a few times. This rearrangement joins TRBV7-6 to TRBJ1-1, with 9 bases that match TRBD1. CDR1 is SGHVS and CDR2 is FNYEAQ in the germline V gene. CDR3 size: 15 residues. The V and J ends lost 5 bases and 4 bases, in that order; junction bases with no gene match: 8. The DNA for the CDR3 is TGTGCCAGCAGCAGGGGACAGGGTTTGACCACTGAAGCTTTCTTT. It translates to CASSRGQGLTTEAFF.

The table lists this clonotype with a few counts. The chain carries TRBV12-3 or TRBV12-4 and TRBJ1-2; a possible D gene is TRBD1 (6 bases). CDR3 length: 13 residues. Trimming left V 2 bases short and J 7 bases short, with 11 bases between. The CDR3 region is CASSLNRVGGYTF. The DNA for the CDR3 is TGTGCCAGCAGTTTAAACAGGGTTGGTGGCTACACCTTC.

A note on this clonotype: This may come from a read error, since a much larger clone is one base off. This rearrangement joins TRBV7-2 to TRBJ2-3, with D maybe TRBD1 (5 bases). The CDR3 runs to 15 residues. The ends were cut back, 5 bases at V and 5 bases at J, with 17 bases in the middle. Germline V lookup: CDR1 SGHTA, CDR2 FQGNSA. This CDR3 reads CASSLRIAGIDTQYF. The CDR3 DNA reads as TGTGCCAGCAGCCTCAGAATAGCAGGGATAGATACGCAGTATTTT.

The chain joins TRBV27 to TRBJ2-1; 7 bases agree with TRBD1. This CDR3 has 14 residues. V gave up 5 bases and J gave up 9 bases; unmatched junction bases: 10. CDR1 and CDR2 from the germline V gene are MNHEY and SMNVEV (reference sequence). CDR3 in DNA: TGTGCCAGCAGTAAACCGGGGACAGCGCGTGAGCAGTTCTTC. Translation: CASSKPGTAREQFF.

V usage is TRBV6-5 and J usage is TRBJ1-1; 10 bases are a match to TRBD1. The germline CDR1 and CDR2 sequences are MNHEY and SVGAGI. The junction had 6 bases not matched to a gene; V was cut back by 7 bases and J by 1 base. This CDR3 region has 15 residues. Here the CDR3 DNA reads TGTGCCAGCAACGTAGGACAGGGGGGGAACACTGAAGCTTTCTTT. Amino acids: CASNVGQGGNTEAFF.

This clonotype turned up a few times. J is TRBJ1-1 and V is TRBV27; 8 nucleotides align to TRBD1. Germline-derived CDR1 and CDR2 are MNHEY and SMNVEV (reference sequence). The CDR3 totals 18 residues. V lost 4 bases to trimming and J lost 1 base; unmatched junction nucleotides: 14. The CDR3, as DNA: TGTGCCAGCAGTTCTCTTCCCTGGGGCAGGGGGCCGAACACTGAAGCTTTCTTT. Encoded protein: CASSSLPWGRGPNTEAFF.

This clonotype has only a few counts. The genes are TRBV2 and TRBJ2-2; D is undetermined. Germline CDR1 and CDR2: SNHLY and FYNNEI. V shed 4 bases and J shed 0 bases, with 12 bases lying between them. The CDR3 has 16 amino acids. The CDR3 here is CASSGLQPANTGELFF. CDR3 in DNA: TGTGCCAGCAGTGGATTGCAGCCGGCGAACACCGGGGAGCTGTTTTTT. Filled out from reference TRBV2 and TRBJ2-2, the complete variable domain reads EPEVTQTPSHQVTQMGQEVILRCVPISNHLYFYWYRQILGQKVEFLVSFYNNEISEKSEIFDDQFSVERPDGSNFTLKIRSTKLEDSAMYFCASSGLQPANTGELFFGEGSRLTVL.

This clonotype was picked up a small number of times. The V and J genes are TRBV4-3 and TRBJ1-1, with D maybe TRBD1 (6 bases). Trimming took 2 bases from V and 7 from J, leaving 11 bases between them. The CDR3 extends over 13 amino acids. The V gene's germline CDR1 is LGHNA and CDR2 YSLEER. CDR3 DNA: TGCGCCAGCAGCCAAAAGAGGGGGAGTGAAGCTTTCTTT. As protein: CASSQKRGSEAFF.

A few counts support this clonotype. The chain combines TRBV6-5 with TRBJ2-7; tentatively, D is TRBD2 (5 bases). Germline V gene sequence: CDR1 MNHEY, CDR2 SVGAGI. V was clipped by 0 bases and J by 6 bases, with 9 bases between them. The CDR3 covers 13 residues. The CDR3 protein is CASSYSTTSEQYV. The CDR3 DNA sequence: TGTGCCAGCAGTTACTCGACTACAAGCGAGCAGTACGTC.

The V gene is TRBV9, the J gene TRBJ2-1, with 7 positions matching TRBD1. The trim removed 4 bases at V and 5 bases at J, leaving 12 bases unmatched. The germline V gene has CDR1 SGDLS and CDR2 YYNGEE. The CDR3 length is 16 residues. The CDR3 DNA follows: TGTGCCAGCAGCCCCCCGCGGACAGGTAGTAACAATGAGCAGTTCTTC. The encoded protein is CASSPPRTGSNNEQFF.

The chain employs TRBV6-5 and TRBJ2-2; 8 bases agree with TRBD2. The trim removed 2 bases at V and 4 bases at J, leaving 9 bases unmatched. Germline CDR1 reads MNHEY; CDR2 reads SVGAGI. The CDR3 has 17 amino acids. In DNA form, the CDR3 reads TGTGCCAGCAGTTACGCCTCGGGGGGGGCCTTCACCGGGGAGCTGTTTTTT. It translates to CASSYASGGAFTGELFF.

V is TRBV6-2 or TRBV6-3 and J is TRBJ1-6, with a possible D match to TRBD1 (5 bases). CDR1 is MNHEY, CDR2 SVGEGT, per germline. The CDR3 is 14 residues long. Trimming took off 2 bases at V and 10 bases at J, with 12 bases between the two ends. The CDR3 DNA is TGTGCCAGCAGTTACAGGGGTTACGTCTCACCCCTCCACTTT. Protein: CASSYRGYVSPLHF.

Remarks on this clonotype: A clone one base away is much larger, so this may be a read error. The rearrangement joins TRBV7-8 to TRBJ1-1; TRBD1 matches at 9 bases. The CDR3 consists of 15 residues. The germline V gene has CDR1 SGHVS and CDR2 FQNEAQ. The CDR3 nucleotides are TGTACCAGCAGCTTAGAGGGACAGGGAAGCACTGAAGCTTTCTTT. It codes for CTSSLEGQGSTEAFF. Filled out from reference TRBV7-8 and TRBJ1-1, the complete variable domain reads GAGVSQSPRYKVAKRGQDVALRCDPISGHVSLFWYQQALGQGPEFLTYFQNEAQLDKSGLPSDRFFAERPEGSVSTLKIQRTQQEDSAVYLCTSSLEGQGSTEAFFGQGTRLTVV.

The CDR3 sequence is CASSSGGIEAFF. DNA of the CDR3: TGTGCCAGCAGTTCGGGGGGCATTGAAGCTTTCTTT. V usage is TRBV12-3 or TRBV12-4 and J usage is TRBJ1-1; a weak D match, TRBD1 (6 bases). The CDR3 covers 12 residues. Between the trimmed V and J ends, which lost 4 bases and 7 bases, there was a span of 10 bases.

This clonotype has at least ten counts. The CDR3 is CASSPPGYTGELFF. For the CDR3, the DNA is TGTGCCAGCAGCCCACCGGGTTACACCGGGGAGCTGTTTTTT. The chain carries TRBV7-2 and TRBJ2-2, with unresolved D. This CDR3 is 14 amino acids long. V was clipped by 5 bases and J by 3 bases, with 10 bases between them. CDR1 SGHTA and CDR2 FQGNSA come from the germline V gene.

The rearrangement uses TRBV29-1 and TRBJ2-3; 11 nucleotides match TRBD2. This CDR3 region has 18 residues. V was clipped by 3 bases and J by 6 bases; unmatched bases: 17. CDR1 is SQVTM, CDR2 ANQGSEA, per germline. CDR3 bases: TGCAGCGTTGATTTAAGCTCCACTAGCGGGGGTCCCCTGGATACGCAGTATTTT. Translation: CSVDLSSTSGGPLDTQYF.

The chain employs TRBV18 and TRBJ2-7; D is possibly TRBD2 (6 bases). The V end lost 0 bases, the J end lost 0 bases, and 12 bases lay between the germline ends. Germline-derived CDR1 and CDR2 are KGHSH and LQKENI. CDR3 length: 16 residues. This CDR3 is CASSPPVGGPSYEQYF. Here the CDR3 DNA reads TGTGCCAGCTCACCACCGGTCGGGGGACCCTCCTACGAGCAGTACTTC.

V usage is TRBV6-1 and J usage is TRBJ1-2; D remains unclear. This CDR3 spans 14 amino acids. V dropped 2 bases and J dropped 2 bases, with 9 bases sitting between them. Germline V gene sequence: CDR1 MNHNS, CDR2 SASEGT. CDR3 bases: TGTGCCAGCAGTGAATCGCTGGGGAACTATGGCTACACCTTC. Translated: CASSESLGNYGYTF.

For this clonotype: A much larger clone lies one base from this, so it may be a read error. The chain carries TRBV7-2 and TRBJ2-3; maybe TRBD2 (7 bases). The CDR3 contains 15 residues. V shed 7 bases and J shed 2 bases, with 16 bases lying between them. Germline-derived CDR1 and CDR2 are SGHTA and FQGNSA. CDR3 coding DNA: TGTGCCAGCAACCCGCTCGGGGGGCACACAGATACGCAGTATTTT. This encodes CASNPLGGHTDTQYF. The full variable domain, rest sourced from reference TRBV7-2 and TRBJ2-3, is GAGVSQSPSNKVTEKGKDVELRCDPISGHTALYWYRQSLGQGLEFLIYFQGNSAPDKSGLPSDRFSAERTGGSVSTLTIQRTQQEDSAVYLCASNPLGGHTDTQYFGPGTRLTVL.

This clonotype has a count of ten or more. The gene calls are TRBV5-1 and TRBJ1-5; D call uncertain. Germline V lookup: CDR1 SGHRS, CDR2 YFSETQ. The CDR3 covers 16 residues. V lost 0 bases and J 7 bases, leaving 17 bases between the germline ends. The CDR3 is CASSLESLGRTQPQHF. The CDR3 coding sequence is TGCGCCAGCAGCTTGGAGAGCCTGGGAAGGACCCAGCCCCAGCATTTT.

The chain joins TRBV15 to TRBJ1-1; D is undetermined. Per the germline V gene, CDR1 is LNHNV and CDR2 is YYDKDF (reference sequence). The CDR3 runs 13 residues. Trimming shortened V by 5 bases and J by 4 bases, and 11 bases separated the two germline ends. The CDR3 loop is CATSPDRGTEAFF. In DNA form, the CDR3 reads TGTGCCACCAGCCCCGACCGCGGCACTGAAGCTTTCTTT.

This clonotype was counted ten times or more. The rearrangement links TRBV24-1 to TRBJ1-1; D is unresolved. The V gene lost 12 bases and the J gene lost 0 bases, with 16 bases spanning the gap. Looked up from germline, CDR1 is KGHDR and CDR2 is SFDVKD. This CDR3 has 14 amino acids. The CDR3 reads CAASGGGLNTEAFF. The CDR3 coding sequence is TGTGCCGCATCCGGTGGAGGCTTGAACACTGAAGCTTTCTTT.

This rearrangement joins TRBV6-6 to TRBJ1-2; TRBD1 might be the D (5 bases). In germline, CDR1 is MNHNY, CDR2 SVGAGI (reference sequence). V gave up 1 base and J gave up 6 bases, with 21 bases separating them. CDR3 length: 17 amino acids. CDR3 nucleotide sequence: TGTGCCAGCAGTTACTTTTCTTCGGGACCGTCCGATGATGGCTACACCTTC. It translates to CASSYFSSGPSDDGYTF.

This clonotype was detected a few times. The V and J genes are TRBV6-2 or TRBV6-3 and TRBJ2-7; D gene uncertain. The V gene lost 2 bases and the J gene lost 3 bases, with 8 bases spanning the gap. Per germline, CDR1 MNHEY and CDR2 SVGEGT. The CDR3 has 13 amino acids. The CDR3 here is CASSYVPLYEQYV. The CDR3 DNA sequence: TGTGCCAGCAGTTACGTCCCCCTCTACGAGCAGTACGTC.